Following are 25 T cell receptor beta chains from one sample sequenced in a study of blood T cell repertoires in COVID-19. Method: immunoSEQ multiplex PCR; TCRdb's copy keeps in-frame clones and lacks some. The table includes 390,000 or so clones, approximately 87% detected once. The sample was peripheral blood. The receptors derive from a woman in her twenties or thirties with COVID-19, enrolled during active disease.

The rearrangement uses TRBV6-5 and TRBJ2-7; D gene unclear. The germline V and J ends were trimmed by 4 bases and 5 bases, with 12 bases remaining between them. The CDR3 has 13 residues. Germline V gene sequence: CDR1 MNHEY, CDR2 SVGAGI. For the CDR3, the DNA is TGTGCCAGCAGTTGGCGGAACGCCCACGAGCAGTACTTC. Amino acids: CASSWRNAHEQYF.

The chain has TRBV2 and TRBJ1-5, with TRBD1 matching over 7 bases. This CDR3 is 15 amino acids long. CDR1 is SNHLY, CDR2 FYNNEI, per germline. Trimming cost V 5 bases and J 3 bases; bases outside gene matches: 7. The CDR3 coding sequence is TGTGCCAGCAGTCGCACAGGGGAAGACAATCAGCCCCAGCATTTT. Encoded protein: CASSRTGEDNQPQHF.

This sequence joins TRBV2 and TRBJ2-2; D gene ambiguous. Trimming removed 2 bases from V and 4 bases from J, with 11 bases in between. The CDR3 contains 15 residues. Germline-derived CDR1 and CDR2 are SNHLY and FYNNEI. CDR3 nucleotides: TGTGCCAGCAGTGAACCTCCCCTGGCCACCGGGGAGCTGTTTTTT. Its protein product is CASSEPPLATGELFF. Based on the CDR3 plus reference TRBV2 and TRBJ2-2, the full variable domain is EPEVTQTPSHQVTQMGQEVILRCVPISNHLYFYWYRQILGQKVEFLVSFYNNEISEKSEIFDDQFSVERPDGSNFTLKIRSTKLEDSAMYFCASSEPPLATGELFFGEGSRLTVL.

The rearrangement uses TRBV19 and TRBJ1-5; D may be TRBD1 (6 bases). Looked up from germline, CDR1 is LNHDA and CDR2 is SQIVND (reference sequence). Trimming took off 0 bases at V and 6 bases at J, with 15 bases between the two ends. This CDR3 contains 16 residues. The DNA for the CDR3 is TGTGCCAGTAGTATAGAAAGTGGGGGGGCCGGTCAGCCCCAGCATTTT. This encodes CASSIESGGAGQPQHF. Full variable domain (missing parts from reference TRBV19 and TRBJ1-5): DGGITQSPKYLFRKEGQNVTLSCEQNLNHDAMYWYRQDPGQGLRLIYYSQIVNDFQKGDIAEGYSVSREKKESFPLTVTSAQKNPTAFYLCASSIESGGAGQPQHFGDGTRLSIL.

The chain has TRBV2 and TRBJ1-2; 8 nucleotides agree with TRBD1. Germline CDR1 and CDR2: SNHLY and FYNNEI. With 4 bases clipped from V and 6 bases from J, the junction kept 10 bases outside the gene matches. This CDR3 contains 15 residues. This chain's CDR3 is CASSGLDGGQDGYTF. CDR3 sequence (DNA): TGTGCCAGCAGTGGACTCGACGGGGGACAGGATGGCTACACCTTC.

V usage is TRBV19 and J usage is TRBJ2-7; 8 nucleotides match TRBD2. The CDR3 consists of 17 residues. The V gene end was trimmed by 0 bases and the J gene end by 4 bases; junction bases not matched to a gene: 11. The germline CDR1 and CDR2 sequences are LNHDA and SQIVND (reference sequence). CDR3 nucleotides: TGTGCCAGTAGTATAGAATACAGCGGGAGTCCAATTTACGAGCAGTACTTC. Its translation is CASSIEYSGSPIYEQYF.

This CDR3 is CASSHLGTSTGELFF. DNA for the CDR3: TGCGCCAGCAGCCATTTAGGGACAAGCACCGGGGAGCTGTTTTTT. V usage is TRBV4-1 and J usage is TRBJ2-2, with D perhaps TRBD1 (6 bases). Per the germline V gene, CDR1 is MGHRA and CDR2 is YSYEKL. The CDR3 length is 15 residues. The V end was cut by 3 bases, the J end by 4 bases, with 12 bases between.

The gene calls are TRBV2 and TRBJ2-7; D gene unclear. This CDR3 spans 12 amino acids. V was clipped by 4 bases and J by 3 bases, with 7 bases between them. Germline V gene lookup returns CDR1 SNHLY and CDR2 FYNNEI. The CDR3 DNA reads as TGTGCCAGCAGTGGGTTGCGCTACGAGCAGTACTTC. Protein sequence: CASSGLRYEQYF.

The genes are TRBV7-2 and TRBJ2-3, with 7 bases fitting TRBD2. This CDR3 comprises 14 residues. Germline assignment: CDR1 SGHTA and CDR2 FQGNSA. V was pared by 4 bases and J by 5 bases, with 6 bases of the junction left unmatched. DNA for the CDR3: TGTGCCAGCAGCTCCCTGGGGGGGGAAGATACGCAGTATTTT. This sequence encodes CASSSLGGEDTQYF. Using reference TRBV7-2 and TRBJ2-3 for the parts outside the CDR3, the full variable domain is GAGVSQSPSNKVTEKGKDVELRCDPISGHTALYWYRQSLGQGLEFLIYFQGNSAPDKSGLPSDRFSAERTGGSVSTLTIQRTQQEDSAVYLCASSSLGGEDTQYFGPGTRLTVL.

The gene calls are TRBV14 and TRBJ2-5; D is uncertain. The CDR3 consists of 13 residues. Trimming pared 0 bases from V and 7 bases from J, leaving 9 bases between. Germline CDR1 SGHDN, CDR2 FVKESK. This chain's CDR3 is CASSQDLSRTQYF. DNA of the CDR3: TGTGCCAGCAGCCAAGATCTTAGCCGGACCCAGTACTTC.

J is TRBJ2-3 and V is TRBV2; D might be TRBD2 (6 bases). CDR1 and CDR2 from the germline V gene are SNHLY and FYNNEI. Trimming left V 6 bases short and J 2 bases short, with 12 bases between. CDR3 size: 14 residues. Here the CDR3 reads CASSPGLHTDTQYF. The CDR3 DNA reads as TGTGCCAGCAGCCCGGGACTCCACACAGATACGCAGTATTTT. Full variable domain (outside the CDR3, taken from reference TRBV2 and TRBJ2-3): EPEVTQTPSHQVTQMGQEVILRCVPISNHLYFYWYRQILGQKVEFLVSFYNNEISEKSEIFDDQFSVERPDGSNFTLKIRSTKLEDSAMYFCASSPGLHTDTQYFGPGTRLTVL.

The J gene is TRBJ2-3, the V gene TRBV10-2, with 10 positions matching TRBD2. V shed 7 bases, J shed 1 base, and the junction held 17 bases outside the gene matches. The CDR3 consists of 19 residues. Germline CDR1 WSHSY, CDR2 SAAADI. The DNA for the CDR3 is TGCGCCAGCACTCTTGGAGCGGGAGGGAGGATAAGGGGCACAGATACGCAGTATTTT. Translation gives CASTLGAGGRIRGTDTQYF.

The V call is TRBV5-1, the J call TRBJ2-3, with 9 bases lining up with TRBD2. Germline assignment: CDR1 SGHRS and CDR2 YFSETQ. The V and J ends lost 2 bases and 3 bases, in that order; junction bases with no gene match: 4. The CDR3 runs to 15 residues. CDR3 in DNA: TGCGCCAGCAGCTTTAGCGGGGGCAGTACAGATACGCAGTATTTT. This translates into CASSFSGGSTDTQYF.

This rearrangement joins TRBV7-9 to TRBJ2-7; TRBD2 matches at 11 bases. This CDR3 spans 15 amino acids. With V trimmed by 3 bases and J by 3 bases, 4 bases remained unmatched. Germline assignment: CDR1 SEHNR and CDR2 FQNEAQ (reference sequence). The CDR3 DNA follows: TGTGCCAGCAGCTTTACTAGCGGGAGAATCTACGAGCAGTACTTC. The encoded protein is CASSFTSGRIYEQYF. The variable domain in full, completed from reference TRBV7-9 and TRBJ2-7, reads DTGVSQNPRHKITKRGQNVTFRCDPISEHNRLYWYRQTLGQGPEFLTYFQNEAQLEKSRLLSDRFSAERPKGSFSTLEIQRTEQGDSAMYLCASSFTSGRIYEQYFGPGTRLTVT.

The V call is TRBV5-4, the J call TRBJ1-6; D not certain. CDR1 is SGHNT, CDR2 YYREEE, per germline (reference sequence). The CDR3 is 14 amino acids. V lost 0 bases and J 9 bases, leaving 10 bases between the germline ends. As DNA, the CDR3 is TGTGCCAGCAGCTTGGAGCTCCGTGGTTCACCCCTCCACTTT. It codes for CASSLELRGSPLHF.

The chain links TRBV28 to TRBJ2-7, with 11 bases aligning to TRBD2. V shed 6 bases, J shed 7 bases, and the junction held 11 bases outside the gene matches. Per germline, CDR1 MDHEN and CDR2 SYDVKM. The CDR3 has 15 amino acids. The CDR3 region has the DNA TGTGCCAGCAGCCCAGGGGGTAGCGGGAGGGAGGAGCAGTACTTC. Amino acid sequence: CASSPGGSGREEQYF.

In the case of this clone: The same CDR3 also results from other DNA sequences found in this sample. The rearrangement joins TRBV30 to TRBJ2-7; tentative D call: TRBD2 (5 bases). CDR1 and CDR2 (germline): GTSNPN, SVGIG (reference sequence). This CDR3 contains 13 residues. Trimming took off 2 bases at V and 3 bases at J, with 11 bases between the two ends. The CDR3 DNA reads as TGTGCCTGGAGTTTAGGAGGACTCTACGAGCAGTACTTC. Its protein is CAWSLGGLYEQYF.

The chain carries TRBV5-1 and TRBJ1-2, with unresolved D. CDR1 and CDR2 (germline): SGHRS, YFSETQ. V gave up 2 bases and J gave up 0 bases, with 2 bases separating them. This CDR3 has 12 amino acids. The CDR3 sequence is CASSFTNYGYTF. CDR3 DNA: TGCGCCAGCAGCTTTACTAACTATGGCTACACCTTC. Supplemented by reference TRBV5-1 and TRBJ1-2, the full variable domain reads KAGVTQTPRYLIKTRGQQVTLSCSPISGHRSVSWYQQTPGQGLQFLFEYFSETQRNKGNFPGRFSGRQFSNSRSEMNVSTLELGDSALYLCASSFTNYGYTFGSGTRLTVV.

CDR3 residues: CASSVGPDPYEQYF. In DNA, the CDR3 is TGTGCCAGCAGCGTAGGGCCCGATCCCTACGAGCAGTACTTC. J is TRBJ2-7 and V is TRBV9; D remains ambiguous. V lost 0 bases and J 2 bases, leaving 9 bases between the germline ends. This CDR3 spans 14 amino acids. Germline lookup yields CDR1 SGDLS and CDR2 YYNGEE.

V is TRBV23-1 and J is TRBJ2-2; D might be TRBD1 (6 bases). TRBV23-1 is treated as an ORF (open reading frame) with a function not yet certain. This CDR3 has 13 amino acids. Trimming shortened V by 8 bases and J by 0 bases, and 7 bases separated the two germline ends. The CDR3 sequence: CASRTANTGELFF. The CDR3 DNA reads as TGCGCCAGCCGGACAGCGAACACCGGGGAGCTGTTTTTT.

The chain recombines TRBV7-3 with TRBJ2-3; 7 positions match TRBD2. This CDR3 comprises 14 residues. The V and J ends lost 3 bases and 4 bases, in that order; junction bases with no gene match: 4. In germline, CDR1 is SGHTA, CDR2 FQGTGA. CDR3 DNA: TGTGCCAGCAGCTTCGACGGGAGGTCAGATACGCAGTATTTT. Translation: CASSFDGRSDTQYF.

The table lists this clone with a few counts. V usage is TRBV6-2 or TRBV6-3 and J usage is TRBJ2-7; D is unclear. The CDR3 extends over 12 amino acids. Germline V gene data show CDR1 as MNHEY and CDR2 as SVGEGT. V lost 0 bases, J lost 5 bases, and 5 bases lay in between. The DNA for the CDR3 is TGTGCCAGCAGTTACTCGAGGCACGAGCAGTACTTC. Translation: CASSYSRHEQYF.

Only one count was recorded for this clone. The gene calls are TRBV11-2 and TRBJ2-7, with D possibly TRBD2 on 6 matching bases. With 1 base removed from V and 0 bases from J, the gap between germline ends came to 19 bases. Germline V gene sequence: CDR1 SGHAT, CDR2 FQNNGV. The length of the CDR3 is 18 residues. CDR3 DNA sequence: TGTGCCAGCAGCTTAGGATTTCGCGGCGGGGTTACCTCCTACGAGCAGTACTTC. As protein: CASSLGFRGGVTSYEQYF.

This chain joins TRBV24-1 and TRBJ2-7, with 7 positions matching TRBD1. J gave up 6 bases and V 2 bases, and 0 bases lay outside the gene matches. This CDR3 spans 12 amino acids. Looked up from germline, CDR1 is KGHDR and CDR2 is SFDVKD. The DNA of the CDR3 is TGTGCCACCAGTGATTCAGGGGGCGAGCAGTACTTC. Translating gives CATSDSGGEQYF.

The chain employs TRBV27 and TRBJ2-5; the match to TRBD1 covers 7 bases. The CDR3 extends over 13 amino acids. Germline assignment: CDR1 MNHEY and CDR2 SMNVEV (reference sequence). V lost 0 bases, J lost 8 bases, and 3 bases stayed unmatched. As DNA, the CDR3 is TGTGCCAGCAGTTTATCTCAGGGGGTCACCCAGTACTTC. This gives the protein CASSLSQGVTQYF.